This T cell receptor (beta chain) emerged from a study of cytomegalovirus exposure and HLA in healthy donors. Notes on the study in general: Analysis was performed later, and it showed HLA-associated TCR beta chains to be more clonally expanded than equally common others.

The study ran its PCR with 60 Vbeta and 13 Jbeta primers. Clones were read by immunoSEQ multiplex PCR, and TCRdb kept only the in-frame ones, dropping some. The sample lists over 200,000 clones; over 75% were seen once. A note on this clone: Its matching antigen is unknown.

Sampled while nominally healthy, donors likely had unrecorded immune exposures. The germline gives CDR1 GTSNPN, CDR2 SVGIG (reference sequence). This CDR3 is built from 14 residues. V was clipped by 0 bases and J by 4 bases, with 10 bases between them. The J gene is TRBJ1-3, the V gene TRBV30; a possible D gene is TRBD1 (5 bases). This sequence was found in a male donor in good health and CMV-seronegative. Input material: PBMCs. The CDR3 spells CAWSVRGLGNTIYF. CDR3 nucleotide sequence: TGTGCCTGGAGTGTAAGGGGTTTGGGAAACACCATATATTTT.